Listed below are T cell receptor beta chains from one sample, sequenced in a study of cytomegalovirus exposure and HLA in healthy donors. TCRdb's table, derived via immunoSEQ multiplex PCR, lists solely in-frame clones and lacks some. The profile covers about 74,000 clones, with approximately 95% appearing a single time and roughly 1.6% taken by the ten largest. The sequencing sample was made of PBMCs. The source is a man younger than 30 in good health and CMV-seropositive. Each CDR3 is given with its conserved first and last residue. The order of the fields is D gene, V gene, clone size, J gene, CDR3 protein, CDR3 DNA. D genes are given only for firm matches. Expanded clones get a size class; other rows say once, few or many, or leave the size out.

>NA|TRBV27|NA|TRBJ2-5
CASSASVLRQGRGQETQYF
TGTGCCAGCAGTGCGTCCGTCCTACGTCAGGGAAGGGGCCAAGAGACCCAGTACTTC
>TRBD1|TRBV18|NA|TRBJ2-5
CASSPTTGGGQETQYF
TGTGCCAGCTCACCGACCACAGGGGGAGGTCAAGAGACCCAGTACTTC
>NA|TRBV4-1|NA|TRBJ2-2
CASSQDPARANTGELFF
TGCGCCAGCAGCCAAGATCCTGCCAGGGCGAACACCGGGGAGCTGTTTTTT
>NA|TRBV6-6|NA|TRBJ1-1
CASSENRVKAFF
TGTGCCAGCAGTGAGAACAGGGTTAAAGCTTTCTTT
>TRBD1|TRBV6-1|NA|TRBJ2-2
CASTRDRTNTGELFF
TGTGCCAGCACCAGGGACAGGACGAACACCGGGGAGCTGTTTTTT
>NA|TRBV5-6|NA|TRBJ2-1
CASSLVEEQFF
TGTGCCAGCAGCTTGGTTGAGGAGCAGTTCTTC
>TRBD2|TRBV6-1|NA|TRBJ2-7
CASSRLAGVYEQYF
TGTGCCAGCAGTCGACTAGCGGGAGTATATGAGCAGTACTTC
>NA|TRBV6-1|NA|TRBJ2-3
CASSENDRSHRDTQYF
TGTGCCAGCAGTGAGAACGACAGGTCCCACAGGGATACGCAGTATTTT
>TRBD1|TRBV19|NA|TRBJ1-2
CASSIEGQHYGYTF
TGTGCCAGTAGTATAGAGGGACAGCACTATGGCTACACCTTC
>TRBD1|TRBV29-1|NA|TRBJ2-1
CSAEVGQGDYNEQFF
TGCAGCGCCGAAGTTGGACAGGGGGACTACAATGAGCAGTTCTTC
>NA|TRBV21-1|NA|TRBJ2-5
CASSQPGETQYF
TGTGCCAGCAGCCAACCGGGGGAGACCCAGTACTTC
>NA|TRBV29-1|once|TRBJ1-2
CSVVGENGYTF
TGCAGCGTTGTTGGAGAGAATGGCTACACCTTC
>NA|TRBV11-2|NA|TRBJ2-1
CASSFRDTYNEQFF
TGTGCCAGCAGCTTCCGGGACACATACAATGAGCAGTTCTTC
>TRBD1|TRBV7-9|once|TRBJ1-5
CASSLGTARDQPQHF
TGTGCCAGCAGCTTGGGGACAGCGAGGGATCAGCCCCAGCATTTT
>TRBD1|TRBV6-5|once|TRBJ2-3
CASKPTGTGHNTQYF
TGTGCCAGCAAACCGACCGGGACAGGGCATAATACGCAGTATTTT
>NA|TRBV30|NA|TRBJ1-1
CAWNRGTEGAFF
TGTGCCTGGAATCGGGGGACGGAGGGAGCTTTCTTT
>NA|TRBV6-5|NA|TRBJ2-1
CASSSLTGYNEQFF
TGTGCCAGCAGTTCCCTGACTGGTTACAATGAGCAGTTCTTC
>NA|TRBV11-3|NA|TRBJ2-2
CASSPGHYTGELFF
TGTGCCAGCAGCCCGGGACACTACACCGGGGAGCTGTTTTTT
>TRBD2|TRBV28|NA|TRBJ2-1
CASSFAGGEHNEQFF
TGTGCCAGCAGTTTTGCGGGGGGAGAACACAATGAGCAGTTCTTC
>NA|TRBV19|NA|TRBJ1-5
CASRLTGINQPQHF
TGTGCCAGTAGGTTAACAGGGATCAATCAGCCCCAGCATTTT
>NA|TRBV4-2|NA|TRBJ2-7
CASSPPAVRYEQYF
TGTGCCAGCAGCCCCCCGGCGGTCCGGTACGAGCAGTACTTC
>NA|TRBV30|NA|TRBJ1-5
CAWSSQGQQPQHF
TGTGCCTGGAGTTCACAGGGTCAGCAGCCCCAGCATTTT
>NA|TRBV27|NA|TRBJ2-1
CASRERTSPHEQFF
TGTGCCAGCAGAGAGCGTACTAGTCCCCATGAGCAGTTCTTC
>NA|TRBV28|NA|TRBJ1-1
CASSLYITEAFF
TGTGCCAGCAGTTTATATATTACTGAAGCTTTCTTT
>NA|TRBV5-8|NA|TRBJ1-1
CASSFQGSSEAFF
TGTGCCAGCAGTTTTCAGGGGTCTTCTGAAGCTTTCTTT
>TRBD2|TRBV5-8|NA|TRBJ2-5
CASSPGTSGSQETQYF
TGTGCCAGCAGCCCCGGGACTAGCGGATCCCAAGAGACCCAGTACTTC
>NA|TRBV27|NA|TRBJ2-1
CASSTIAWNPSYNEQFF
TGTGCCAGCAGCACCATAGCCTGGAACCCATCCTACAATGAGCAGTTCTTC
>TRBD1|TRBV5-1|NA|TRBJ1-1
CASSLEGQGTTEAFF
TGCGCCAGCAGCTTGGAGGGACAGGGGACCACTGAAGCTTTCTTT
>NA|TRBV7-2|NA|TRBJ2-3
CASSLDTDTQYF
TGTGCCAGCAGTCTAGACACAGATACGCAGTATTTT
>NA|TRBV25-1|once|TRBJ2-7
CASSLRNEQYF
TGTGCCAGCAGTCTCAGGAACGAGCAGTACTTC
>NA|TRBV11-2|NA|TRBJ2-7
CASSLGSATSVYEQYF
TGTGCCAGCAGCTTGGGGTCGGCGACTAGTGTTTACGAGCAGTACTTC
>NA|TRBV2|NA|TRBJ2-7
CASSGQSYEQYF
TGTGCCAGCAGTGGACAGTCCTACGAGCAGTACTTC
>TRBD1|TRBV4-1|NA|TRBJ1-4
CASSRDGRGLGKLFF
TGCGCCAGCAGCCGAGACGGCAGGGGGCTTGGAAAACTGTTTTTT
>NA|TRBV6-6|NA|TRBJ1-1
CASSSDFRGNTEAFF
TGTGCCAGCAGTTCTGATTTCAGGGGGAACACTGAAGCTTTCTTT
>NA|TRBV7-2|NA|TRBJ1-5
CASSLGPFSNQPQHF
TGTGCCAGCAGCTTAGGGCCCTTTAGCAATCAGCCCCAGCATTTT
>NA|TRBV19|NA|TRBJ2-1
CASSAGNEYNEQFF
TGTGCCAGTAGTGCGGGGAACGAATACAATGAGCAGTTCTTC
>TRBD2|TRBV28|NA|TRBJ2-7
CASSFATGGRGYEQYF
TGTGCCAGCAGTTTCGCGACGGGAGGGAGGGGCTACGAGCAGTACTTC
>TRBD1|TRBV9|once|TRBJ2-6
CASSVGQGAVDGANVLTF
TGTGCCAGCAGCGTAGGGCAGGGGGCTGTGGATGGGGCCAACGTCCTGACTTTC
>TRBD1|TRBV6-6|once|TRBJ1-1
CASRTGGMNTEAFF
TGTGCCAGTCGGACAGGGGGCATGAACACTGAAGCTTTCTTT
>NA|TRBV5-4|NA|TRBJ1-1
CASCFTGPQNTEAFF
TGCGCCAGCTGCTTTACAGGACCTCAGAACACTGAAGCTTTCTTT
>NA|TRBV5-6|NA|TRBJ2-7
CASSRTDGGEQYF
TGTGCCAGCAGCCGGACTGACGGGGGAGAGCAGTACTTC
>TRBD1|TRBV11-3|once|TRBJ1-1
CASSPGQGLRAFF
TGTGCCAGCAGCCCGGGACAGGGCTTGAGGGCTTTCTTT
>NA|TRBV29-1|once|TRBJ1-2
CSVEDLKDSKYLYGYTF
TGCAGCGTTGAAGATTTGAAGGACAGCAAGTACCTCTATGGCTACACCTTC